Listed below are T cell receptor beta chains from one sample, sequenced in a study of blood T cell repertoires in COVID-19. Measured with immunoSEQ multiplex PCR; TCRdb has only the in-frame clones, and not every one. Seen here are about 24,000 clones, 75% to 90% observed once, and the top ten hold about 27%. Source material: peripheral blood. The receptors originated from a woman aged 70-85 years with active COVID-19. CDR3s include the opening cysteine and the closing phenylalanine or tryptophan. Each record gives: V gene, J gene, D gene, CDR3 length, clone size, CDR3 DNA, CDR3 protein. D genes are given only for firm matches. Size is omitted from some rows. Given values are once, few, many or a class for expanded clones.

V: TRBV6-2/TRBV6-3
J: TRBJ2-7
D: TRBD1
length: 15
size: -
DNA: TGTGCCAGCAGTTACGACAGGGTCGAGCCCTACGAGCAGTACTTC
CDR3: CASSYDRVEPYEQYF

V: TRBV18
J: TRBJ1-1
D: TRBD1
length: 14
size: -
DNA: TGTGCCAGCTCACGGGACAGGGGGGACACTGAAGCTTTCTTT
CDR3: CASSRDRGDTEAFF

V: TRBV6-1
J: TRBJ1-2
D: TRBD1
length: 14
size: -
DNA: TGTGCCAGCAGTGACGGACAGGGGGACTATGGCTACACCTTC
CDR3: CASSDGQGDYGYTF

V: TRBV5-5
J: TRBJ2-3
D: -
length: 15
size: -
DNA: TGTGCCAGCAGCTTGGTGGGGCAGCTCACAGATACGCAGTATTTT
CDR3: CASSLVGQLTDTQYF

V: TRBV7-2
J: TRBJ1-2
D: TRBD1
length: 15
size: few
DNA: TGTGCCAGCAGCTTAGTCGGACAGGGCAACTATGGCTACACCTTC
CDR3: CASSLVGQGNYGYTF

V: TRBV23-1
J: TRBJ2-4
D: -
length: 18
size: -
DNA: TGCGCCACCACAGGAGACAGGAATCATCCCCTAGCCAAAAACATTCAGTACTTC
CDR3: CATTGDRNHPLAKNIQYF

V: TRBV18
J: TRBJ1-3
D: -
length: 16
size: -
DNA: TGTGCCAGCTCACCCTATGGCGCAGGGGATGGAAACACCATATATTTT
CDR3: CASSPYGAGDGNTIYF

V: TRBV5-1
J: TRBJ2-3
D: TRBD2
length: 14
size: -
DNA: TGCGCCAGCAGCGTGGGACTAGAAACAGATACGCAGTATTTT
CDR3: CASSVGLETDTQYF

V: TRBV2
J: TRBJ2-5
D: -
length: 13
size: -
DNA: TGTGCCAGCAGTGTTAGGACTGGGGAGACCCAGTACTTC
CDR3: CASSVRTGETQYF

V: TRBV7-9
J: TRBJ2-7
D: -
length: 11
size: -
DNA: TGTGCCAGCAGCTCCGTAGACGAGCAGTACTTC
CDR3: CASSSVDEQYF

V: TRBV19
J: TRBJ2-5
D: -
length: 14
size: -
DNA: TGTGCCAGTAGTATTGGGGCGGTCCAAGAGACCCAGTACTTC
CDR3: CASSIGAVQETQYF

V: TRBV28
J: TRBJ2-1
D: TRBD1
length: 16
size: -
DNA: TGTGCCAGCAGTACCCTGACAGGGGGCGCCTACAATGAGCAGTTCTTC
CDR3: CASSTLTGGAYNEQFF

V: TRBV28
J: TRBJ2-7
D: -
length: 14
size: -
DNA: TGTGCCAGCAGTTTATCCGCAGGGAACTACGAGCAGTACTTC
CDR3: CASSLSAGNYEQYF

V: TRBV6-5
J: TRBJ2-2
D: TRBD2
length: 16
size: once
DNA: TGTGCCAGCAGTTACTCACAGCGGGGGGGTACCGGGGAGCTGTTTTTT
CDR3: CASSYSQRGGTGELFF

V: TRBV6-2/TRBV6-3
J: TRBJ2-1
D: TRBD1
length: 15
size: -
DNA: TGTGCCAGCAGTTACTTGGGACAGGGATCAAACGAGCAGTTCTTC
CDR3: CASSYLGQGSNEQFF

V: TRBV5-7
J: TRBJ2-7
D: TRBD1
length: 16
size: once
DNA: TGTGCCAGCAGCTTGGCCGGAGGGACAGGGGACTACGAGCAGTACTTC
CDR3: CASSLAGGTGDYEQYF

V: TRBV4-2
J: TRBJ2-3
D: TRBD2
length: 17
size: once
DNA: TGTGCCAGCAGCCAAGACCGGACTAGCGGGGGCACAGATACGCAGTATTTT
CDR3: CASSQDRTSGGTDTQYF

V: TRBV7-2
J: TRBJ2-3
D: -
length: 16
size: -
DNA: TGTGCCAGCAGCGTACTAGCAGATCCTAGCACAGATACGCAGTATTTT
CDR3: CASSVLADPSTDTQYF

V: TRBV7-9
J: TRBJ1-1
D: TRBD1
length: 16
size: -
DNA: TGTGCCAGCAGCTCTTTTAAGGGACAGCCTAACACTGAAGCTTTCTTT
CDR3: CASSSFKGQPNTEAFF

V: TRBV7-8
J: TRBJ1-2
D: -
length: 16
size: once
DNA: TGTGCCAGCAGCTTAGTGGGCGGGGAGTGGAACTATGGCTACACCTTC
CDR3: CASSLVGGEWNYGYTF

V: TRBV6-5
J: TRBJ2-2
D: -
length: 16
size: -
DNA: TGTGCCAGCAGTTACTCGGGCAGGGCGAACACCGGGGAGCTGTTTTTT
CDR3: CASSYSGRANTGELFF

V: TRBV19
J: TRBJ2-7
D: -
length: 13
size: -
DNA: TGTGCCAGTAGTATGACTAGCTCCTACGAGCAGTACTTC
CDR3: CASSMTSSYEQYF

V: TRBV7-3
J: TRBJ2-3
D: TRBD2
length: 20
size: -
DNA: TGTGCCAGCAGCTTAGTCCCCGTAGCTAGCGGGGGATGGGGCACAGATACGCAGTATTTT
CDR3: CASSLVPVASGGWGTDTQYF

V: TRBV6-2/TRBV6-3
J: TRBJ2-7
D: -
length: 15
size: few
DNA: TGTGCCAGCAGCGACAGCCGGCCCCTCTCCTACGAGCAGTACTTC
CDR3: CASSDSRPLSYEQYF

V: TRBV4-2
J: TRBJ2-7
D: -
length: 14
size: -
DNA: TGTGCCAGCAGCCAAGGCGGGACTGACTACGAGCAGTACTTC
CDR3: CASSQGGTDYEQYF

V: TRBV4-1
J: TRBJ2-7
D: -
length: 13
size: -
DNA: TGCGCCAGCAGCCAATCTCTACCTTACGAGCAGTACTTC
CDR3: CASSQSLPYEQYF

V: TRBV6-2/TRBV6-3
J: TRBJ2-3
D: -
length: 15
size: once
DNA: TGTGCCAGCAGTTACTCCACCACCCCTAGAGATACGCAGTATTTT
CDR3: CASSYSTTPRDTQYF

V: TRBV18
J: TRBJ2-5
D: -
length: 13
size: -
DNA: TGTGCCAGCTCAAAGGGACTTCAAGAGACCCAGTACTTC
CDR3: CASSKGLQETQYF

V: TRBV13
J: TRBJ2-7
D: TRBD1
length: 15
size: -
DNA: TGTGCCAGCAGCGCCAGGACAGGGAGCACCTACGAGCAGTACTTC
CDR3: CASSARTGSTYEQYF

V: TRBV6-5
J: TRBJ1-2
D: TRBD1
length: 15
size: -
DNA: TGTGCCAGCAGGAGCGGGACAGGGAATTTGAGGGGCTACACCTTC
CDR3: CASRSGTGNLRGYTF